Listed below are T cell receptor beta chains from one sample, sequenced in a study of cytomegalovirus exposure and HLA in healthy donors. Using immunoSEQ multiplex PCR, the repertoire was profiled, and TCRdb retains in-frame clones only, with some absent. The sample yields about 190,000 clones, more than 70% seen once. Sequencing was performed on PBMCs. All receptors come from a woman in her 40s in good health and CMV-seronegative. The CDR3 runs from the conserved cysteine through the conserved F or W. Fields, in order: J gene, D gene, V gene, CDR3 protein. The D gene is left open where the match is weak.

>TRBJ1-2|-|TRBV4-1
CASSRDGNYGYTF
>TRBJ2-1|TRBD2|TRBV5-1
CASSLAGGRTSSSYNEQFF
>TRBJ1-5|TRBD1|TRBV28
CASSSPGTATNQPQHF
>TRBJ1-3|-|TRBV7-2
CASSLGGQRPMSSGNTIYF
>TRBJ2-1|TRBD2|TRBV13
CASSFSTSGYNEQFF
>TRBJ2-7|TRBD1|TRBV10-3
CAISGDRAHEQYF
>TRBJ2-1|-|TRBV7-2
CASSLDKALGQFF
>TRBJ2-3|TRBD2|TRBV19
CASSIASGISTDTQYF
>TRBJ2-3|TRBD2|TRBV29-1
CSVEVNSGSPDTQYF
>TRBJ1-5|-|TRBV5-6
CASSFNGAGQPQHF
>TRBJ2-5|TRBD2|TRBV2
CASSGMSGRAETQYF
>TRBJ1-2|-|TRBV7-3
CASSLSAGNGYTF
>TRBJ1-2|-|TRBV7-9
CSSSLKGAGGYTF
>TRBJ2-1|-|TRBV29-1
CSVATSGSNEQFF
>TRBJ1-2|-|TRBV7-2
CASSWGGAANGYTF
>TRBJ1-1|-|TRBV14
CASSQNWGAEAFF
>TRBJ2-2|-|TRBV18
CASSPRDTNTGELFF
>TRBJ2-3|-|TRBV16
CASSQFQGSTDTQYF
>TRBJ1-5|TRBD1|TRBV19
CASSTGQRNQPQHF
>TRBJ1-5|TRBD1|TRBV7-8
CASSLRARTGRSNQPQHF
>TRBJ2-5|TRBD1|TRBV19
CASSIRGQGVGETQYF
>TRBJ1-3|TRBD1|TRBV15
CATSRDLTGGALSSGNTIYF
>TRBJ2-5|-|TRBV6-6
CASSYTVETQYF
>TRBJ1-2|TRBD1|TRBV18
CASSPGQGTYGYTF